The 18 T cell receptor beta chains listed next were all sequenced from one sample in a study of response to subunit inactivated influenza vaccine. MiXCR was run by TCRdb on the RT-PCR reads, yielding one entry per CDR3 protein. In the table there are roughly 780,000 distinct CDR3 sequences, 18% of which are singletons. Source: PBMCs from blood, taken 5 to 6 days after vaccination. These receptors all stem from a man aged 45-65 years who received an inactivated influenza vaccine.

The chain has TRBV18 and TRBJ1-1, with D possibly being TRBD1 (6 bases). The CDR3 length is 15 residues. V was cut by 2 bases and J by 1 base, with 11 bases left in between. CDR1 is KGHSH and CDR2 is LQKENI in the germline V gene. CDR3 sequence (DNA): TGTGCCAGCTCACCAAGACAGGTTCGGAACACTGAAGCTTTCTTT. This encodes CASSPRQVRNTEAFF.

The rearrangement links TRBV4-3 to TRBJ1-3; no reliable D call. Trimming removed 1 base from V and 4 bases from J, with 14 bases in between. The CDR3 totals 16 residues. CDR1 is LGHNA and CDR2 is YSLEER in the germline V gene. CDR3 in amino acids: CASSQVVTVGGNTIYF. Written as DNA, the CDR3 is TGCGCCAGCAGCCAAGTGGTCACGGTGGGAGGAAACACCATATATTTT.

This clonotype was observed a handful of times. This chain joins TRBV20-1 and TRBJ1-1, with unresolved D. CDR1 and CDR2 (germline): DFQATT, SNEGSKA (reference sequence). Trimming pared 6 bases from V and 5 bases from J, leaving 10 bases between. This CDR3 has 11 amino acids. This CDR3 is CSAPQSTEAFF. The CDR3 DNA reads TGCAGTGCCCCCCAGTCAACTGAAGCTTTCTTT.

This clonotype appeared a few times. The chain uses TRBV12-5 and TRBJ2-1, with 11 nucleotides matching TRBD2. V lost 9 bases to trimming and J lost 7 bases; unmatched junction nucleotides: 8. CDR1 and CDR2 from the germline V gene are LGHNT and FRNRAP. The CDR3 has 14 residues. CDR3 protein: CASSIAGGPNEQFF. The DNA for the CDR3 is TGTGCTAGCTCAATAGCGGGAGGGCCTAATGAGCAGTTCTTC.

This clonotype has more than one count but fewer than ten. The CDR3 loop reads CASSYSQGHGYTF. The CDR3 bases are TGTGCCAGCAGTTACTCCCAGGGCCATGGCTACACCTTC. The chain joins TRBV6-2 or TRBV6-3 to TRBJ1-2; perhaps TRBD1 as D (5 bases). V lost 0 bases and J 6 bases, leaving 8 bases between the germline ends. This CDR3 region has 13 residues. Germline CDR1 MNHEY, CDR2 SVGEGT.

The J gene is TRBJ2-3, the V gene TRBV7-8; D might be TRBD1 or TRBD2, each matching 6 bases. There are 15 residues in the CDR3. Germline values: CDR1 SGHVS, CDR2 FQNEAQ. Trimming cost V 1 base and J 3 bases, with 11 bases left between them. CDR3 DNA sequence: TGTGCCAGCAGCTTAGGGTCGGGGGCGACAGATACGCAGTATTTT. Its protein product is CASSLGSGATDTQYF.

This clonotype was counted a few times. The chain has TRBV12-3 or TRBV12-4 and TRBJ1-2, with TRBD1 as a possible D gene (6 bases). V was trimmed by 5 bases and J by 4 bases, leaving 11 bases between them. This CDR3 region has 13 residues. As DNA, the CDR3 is TGTGCCAGCAGTCCGTCAGGGGCCTATGGCTACACCTTC. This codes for CASSPSGAYGYTF.

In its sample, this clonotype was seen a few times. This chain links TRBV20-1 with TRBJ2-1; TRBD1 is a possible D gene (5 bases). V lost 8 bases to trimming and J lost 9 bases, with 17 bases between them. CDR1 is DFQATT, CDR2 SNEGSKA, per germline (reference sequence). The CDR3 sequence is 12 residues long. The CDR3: CSPGSGFAEQFF. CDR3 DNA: TGCAGTCCGGGCTCAGGGTTCGCTGAGCAGTTCTTC.

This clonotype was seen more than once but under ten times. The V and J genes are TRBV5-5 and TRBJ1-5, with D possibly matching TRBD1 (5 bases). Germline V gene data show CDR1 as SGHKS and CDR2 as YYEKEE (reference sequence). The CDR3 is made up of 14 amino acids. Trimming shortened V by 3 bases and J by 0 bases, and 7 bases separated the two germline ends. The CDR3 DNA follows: TGTGCCAGCAGCTCGGACACTAGCAATCAGCCCCAGCATTTT. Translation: CASSSDTSNQPQHF.

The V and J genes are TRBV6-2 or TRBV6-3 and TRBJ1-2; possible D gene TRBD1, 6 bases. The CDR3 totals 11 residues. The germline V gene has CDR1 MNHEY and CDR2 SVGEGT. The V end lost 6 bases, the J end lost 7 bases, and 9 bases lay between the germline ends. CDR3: CASRTGIGYTF. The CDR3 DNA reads TGTGCCAGCAGGACAGGCATTGGCTACACCTTC.

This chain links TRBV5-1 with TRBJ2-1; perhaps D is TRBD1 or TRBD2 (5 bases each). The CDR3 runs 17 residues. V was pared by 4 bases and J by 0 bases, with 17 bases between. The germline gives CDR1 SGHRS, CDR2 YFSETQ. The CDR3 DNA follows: TGCGCCAGCAGCCCCGAAGGGGAGCGATTCTCCTACAATGAGCAGTTCTTC. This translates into CASSPEGERFSYNEQFF.

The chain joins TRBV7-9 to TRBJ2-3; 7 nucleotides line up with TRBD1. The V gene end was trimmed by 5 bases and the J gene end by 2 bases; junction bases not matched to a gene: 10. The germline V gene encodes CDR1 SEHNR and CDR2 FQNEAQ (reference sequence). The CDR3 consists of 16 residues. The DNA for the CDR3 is TGTGCCAGCAGCCCTCGGACAGGCCACCTCACAGATACGCAGTATTTT. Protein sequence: CASSPRTGHLTDTQYF.

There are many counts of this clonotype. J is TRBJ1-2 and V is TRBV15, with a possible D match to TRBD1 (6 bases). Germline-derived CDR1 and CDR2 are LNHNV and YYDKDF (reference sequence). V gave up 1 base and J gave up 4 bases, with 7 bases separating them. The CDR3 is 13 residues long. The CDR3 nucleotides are TGTGCCACCAGCAGAGGGACAGCCTATGGCTACACCTTC. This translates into CATSRGTAYGYTF. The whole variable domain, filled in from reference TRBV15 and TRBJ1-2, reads DAMVIQNPRYQVTQFGKPVTLSCSQTLNHNVMYWYQQKSSQAPKLLFHYYDKDFNNEADTPDNFQSRRPNTSFCFLDIRSPGLGDTAMYLCATSRGTAYGYTFGSGTRLTVV.

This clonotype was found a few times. The CDR3 DNA follows: TGTGCCAGCAGTCCTGGACAGGAATACACCTTC. Protein sequence: CASSPGQEYTF. This chain joins TRBV12-3 or TRBV12-4 and TRBJ1-2; TRBD1 matches 7 bases. This CDR3 comprises 11 residues. The V and J ends lost 5 bases and 11 bases, in that order; junction bases with no gene match: 5.

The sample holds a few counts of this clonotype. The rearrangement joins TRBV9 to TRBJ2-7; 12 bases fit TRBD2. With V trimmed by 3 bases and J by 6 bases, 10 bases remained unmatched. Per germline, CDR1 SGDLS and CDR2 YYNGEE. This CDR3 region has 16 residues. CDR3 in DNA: TGTGCCAGCAGCGGGACTAGCGGGGTGTCTCTTGGCGAGCAGTACTTC. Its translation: CASSGTSGVSLGEQYF.

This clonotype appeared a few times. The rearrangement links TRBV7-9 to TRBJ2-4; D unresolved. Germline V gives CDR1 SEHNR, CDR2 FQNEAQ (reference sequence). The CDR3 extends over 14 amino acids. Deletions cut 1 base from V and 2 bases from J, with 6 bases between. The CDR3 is CASSLGATKNIQYF. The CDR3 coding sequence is TGTGCCAGCAGCTTAGGGGCCACCAAAAACATTCAGTACTTC. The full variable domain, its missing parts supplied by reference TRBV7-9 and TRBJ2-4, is DTGVSQNPRHKITKRGQNVTFRCDPISEHNRLYWYRQTLGQGPEFLTYFQNEAQLEKSRLLSDRFSAERPKGSFSTLEIQRTEQGDSAMYLCASSLGATKNIQYFGAGTRLSVL.

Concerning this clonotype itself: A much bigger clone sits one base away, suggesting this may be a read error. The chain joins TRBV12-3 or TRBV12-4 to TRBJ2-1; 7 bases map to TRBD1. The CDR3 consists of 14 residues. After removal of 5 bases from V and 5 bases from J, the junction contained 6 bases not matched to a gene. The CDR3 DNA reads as TGTGCCAGCAGTCTCCCAGACAGGGACAATGAGCAGTTCTTC. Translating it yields CASSLPDRDNEQFF.

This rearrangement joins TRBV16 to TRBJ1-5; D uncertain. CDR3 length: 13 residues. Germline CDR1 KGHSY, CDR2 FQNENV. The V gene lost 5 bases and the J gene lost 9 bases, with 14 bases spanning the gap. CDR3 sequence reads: CASSRATKGPQHF. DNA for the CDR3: TGTGCCAGCAGCAGGGCGACAAAGGGGCCCCAGCATTTT.